This is a list of T cell receptor beta chains from one sample in a study of shared clonotypes between healthy human individuals. Clones were read by immunoSEQ multiplex PCR, and TCRdb kept only the in-frame ones, dropping some. The data show 950,000 to 1,100,000 clones, about 80% seen once. Input material: memory CD4+ T cells from PBMCs. Receptors were obtained from a man in his late teens or twenties in good health. Some clones in this sample may be carry-over from other donors' samples. Each CDR3 is given with its conserved first and last residue. Each record gives: D gene, J gene, clone size, V gene, CDR3 protein, CDR3 DNA. D genes are given only for firm matches. A row's size may be missing; if present it is once, few, many or a size class.

>-|TRBJ2-2|-|TRBV14
CASSQAIRLAGTGELFF
TGTGCCAGCAGCCAAGCAATACGGCTAGCCGGCACCGGGGAGCTGTTTTTT
>TRBD1|TRBJ2-5|-|TRBV7-2
CASSLRGTGGETQYF
TGTGCCAGCAGCTTAAGGGGGACAGGCGGCGAGACCCAGTACTTC
>-|TRBJ1-2|-|TRBV7-9
CASSLQSAGGYTF
TGTGCCAGCAGCCTACAGTCTGCCGGTGGCTACACCTTC
>-|TRBJ2-7|-|TRBV7-8
CASSLNSYEQYF
TGTGCCAGCAGCTTAAACTCGTACGAGCAGTACTTC
>TRBD1|TRBJ2-3|-|TRBV10-1
CASSMTGTMDTQYF
TGCGCCAGCAGTATGACAGGGACCATGGATACGCAGTATTTT
>-|TRBJ1-2|once|TRBV5-6
CASSRDLTDGYTF
TGTGCCAGCAGCCGCGACTTGACAGATGGCTACACCTTC
>-|TRBJ2-1|-|TRBV29-1
CSVPDYPNNEQFF
TGCAGCGTTCCGGATTACCCAAACAATGAGCAGTTCTTC
>-|TRBJ2-6|-|TRBV30
CAWSLTGPSGANVLTF
TGTGCCTGGAGTCTCACCGGGCCCTCTGGGGCCAACGTCCTGACTTTC
>-|TRBJ1-3|-|TRBV7-8
CASSLDRPSGNTIYF
TGTGCCAGCAGCTTGGACAGACCCTCTGGAAACACCATATATTTT
>-|TRBJ1-2|-|TRBV18
CASSPSRDYYGYTF
TGTGCCAGCTCCCCGTCTCGGGACTATTATGGCTACACCTTC
>-|TRBJ1-5|-|TRBV30
CAWSVRQGGSQPQHF
TGTGCCTGGAGTGTACGGCAGGGCGGCAGTCAGCCCCAGCATTTT
>-|TRBJ1-3|-|TRBV5-1
CASSLMPTGTGNTIYF
TGCGCCAGCAGCCTAATGCCTACAGGGACTGGAAACACCATATATTTT
>-|TRBJ2-7|-|TRBV7-2
CASSIDSNYEQYF
TGTGCCAGCAGCATAGACAGCAACTACGAGCAGTACTTC
>-|TRBJ2-2|-|TRBV7-3
CASSAGSGVGELFF
TGTGCCAGCAGCGCAGGATCGGGGGTCGGGGAGCTGTTTTTT
>TRBD1|TRBJ1-1|-|TRBV28
CASSFSGGPGTEAFF
TGTGCCAGCAGCTTCTCAGGGGGGCCAGGCACTGAAGCTTTCTTT
>TRBD2|TRBJ2-5|-|TRBV5-4
CASSLGGGAQETQYF
TGTGCCAGCAGCTTGGGCGGGGGGGCCCAAGAGACCCAGTACTTC
>TRBD2|TRBJ2-3|-|TRBV18
CASSRLAGGTDTQYF
TGTGCCAGCTCACGACTAGCGGGAGGGACAGATACGCAGTATTTT
>TRBD1|TRBJ2-7|-|TRBV28
CASRMTGVNEQYF
TGTGCCAGCAGGATGACAGGGGTAAACGAGCAGTACTTC
>-|TRBJ1-1|once|TRBV5-1
CASKPGGTSNTEAFF
TGCGCCAGCAAGCCAGGCGGGACCTCGAACACTGAAGCTTTCTTT